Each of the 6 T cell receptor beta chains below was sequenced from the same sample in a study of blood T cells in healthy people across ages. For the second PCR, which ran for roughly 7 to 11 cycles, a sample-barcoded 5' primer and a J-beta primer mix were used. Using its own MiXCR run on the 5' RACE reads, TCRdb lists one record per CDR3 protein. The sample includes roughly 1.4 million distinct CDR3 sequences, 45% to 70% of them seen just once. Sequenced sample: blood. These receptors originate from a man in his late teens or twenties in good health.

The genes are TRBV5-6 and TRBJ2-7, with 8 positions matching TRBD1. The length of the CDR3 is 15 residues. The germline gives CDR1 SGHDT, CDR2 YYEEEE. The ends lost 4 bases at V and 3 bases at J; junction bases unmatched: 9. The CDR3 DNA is TGTGCCAGCAGCGCCGGGCGACAGGGGAGCTACGAGCAGTACTTC. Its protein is CASSAGRQGSYEQYF.

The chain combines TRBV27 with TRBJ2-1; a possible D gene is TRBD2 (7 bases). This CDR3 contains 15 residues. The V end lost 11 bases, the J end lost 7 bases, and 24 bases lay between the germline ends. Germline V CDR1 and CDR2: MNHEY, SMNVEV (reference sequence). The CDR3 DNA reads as TGTGCCGCAAGGGCCACGGGGGGCTACTTGAATGAGCAGTTCTTC. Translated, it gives CAARATGGYLNEQFF.

The DNA for the CDR3 is TGTGCCACCTCGACCATAAACAGGGGGCGAGCAGGATTCTACGAGCAGTACTTC. It codes for CATSTINRGRAGFYEQYF. The chain recombines TRBV6-2 or TRBV6-3 with TRBJ2-4; the match to TRBD1 covers 9 bases. Matching the DNA end better, TRBJ2-7 makes the J call doubtful. From germline, CDR1 is MNHEY and CDR2 SVGEGT. There are 18 residues in the CDR3.

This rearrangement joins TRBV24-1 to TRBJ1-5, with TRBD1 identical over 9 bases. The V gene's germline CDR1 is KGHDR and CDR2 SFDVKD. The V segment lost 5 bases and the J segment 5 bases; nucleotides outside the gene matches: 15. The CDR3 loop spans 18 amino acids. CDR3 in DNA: TGTGCCACCAGTGCCCCCTCAACAGGGGGCGAGTTTGATCAGCCCCAGCATTTT. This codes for CATSAPSTGGEFDQPQHF.

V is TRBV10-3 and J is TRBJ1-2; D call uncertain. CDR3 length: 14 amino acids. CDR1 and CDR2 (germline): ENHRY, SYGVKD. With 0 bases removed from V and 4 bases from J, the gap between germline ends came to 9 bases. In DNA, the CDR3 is TGTGCCATCAGTGAGTCGGTCCCAGCCTATGGCTACACCTTC. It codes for CAISESVPAYGYTF.

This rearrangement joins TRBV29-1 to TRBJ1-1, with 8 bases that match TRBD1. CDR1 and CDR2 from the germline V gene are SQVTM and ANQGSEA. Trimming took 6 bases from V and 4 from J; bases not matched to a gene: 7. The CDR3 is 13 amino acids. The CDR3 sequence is CSVLNGQGTEAFF. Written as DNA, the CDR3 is TGCAGCGTCCTAAATGGACAGGGCACTGAAGCTTTCTTT.